This is a list of T cell receptor beta chains from one sample in a study of blood T cell repertoires in COVID-19. TCRdb keeps only in-frame clones here, not all; method: immunoSEQ multiplex PCR. The table lists under 200,000 clones, over 80% of them singletons, with approximately 2.9% in the top ten. The specimen sequenced was peripheral blood. The source is an older woman with acute or convalescent COVID-19. Both conserved end residues are part of each CDR3. Fields, in order: CDR3 length, J gene, V gene, clone size, D gene, CDR3 protein, CDR3 DNA. A D gene is named only where the DNA matches it firmly. Clone size is stated in some rows and not others, as once, few, many or a class when expanded.

12 | TRBJ1-1 | TRBV6-2/TRBV6-3 | NA | NA | CASSLRGIEAFF | TGTGCCAGCAGCCTCCGCGGGATCGAAGCTTTCTTT
19 | TRBJ2-2 | TRBV3-1/TRBV3-2 | once | TRBD1 | CASSQGYRGYGETLGELFF | TGTGCCAGCAGCCAAGGCTACAGGGGCTATGGGGAGACGCTCGGGGAGCTGTTTTTT
15 | TRBJ1-5 | TRBV4-3 | NA | NA | CASSQEQGLNQPQHF | TGCGCCAGCAGCCAAGAGCAGGGACTGAATCAGCCCCAGCATTTT
14 | TRBJ1-3 | TRBV29-1 | NA | NA | CSVADSNSGNTIYF | TGCAGCGTCGCGGACAGTAACTCTGGAAACACCATATATTTT
13 | TRBJ1-2 | TRBV5-6 | NA | NA | CASSSPGAGGYTF | TGTGCCAGCAGCTCCCCGGGAGCTGGAGGCTACACCTTC
15 | TRBJ1-6 | TRBV7-9 | NA | TRBD1 | CASSLGDRGDSPLHF | TGTGCCAGCAGCTTAGGCGACAGGGGAGATTCACCCCTCCACTTT
15 | TRBJ2-2 | TRBV5-1 | few | NA | CATKLAETNTGELFF | TGCGCCACCAAACTAGCAGAGACGAACACCGGGGAGCTGTTTTTT
15 | TRBJ1-2 | TRBV6-2/TRBV6-3 | NA | NA | CASSYMTDSLYGYTF | TGTGCCAGCAGTTACATGACAGATTCTCTGTACGGCTACACCTTC
15 | TRBJ1-2 | TRBV19 | few | TRBD1 | CASSPQGARDYGYTF | TGTGCCTCTTCCCCACAGGGGGCGAGGGACTATGGCTACACCTTC
15 | TRBJ1-2 | TRBV5-4 | NA | NA | CASSLPKGDGGGYTF | TGTGCCAGCAGCTTGCCCAAGGGAGATGGAGGCGGCTACACCTTC
14 | TRBJ1-4 | TRBV19 | NA | NA | CASSRSGSNEKLFF | TGTGCCAGTAGTAGGTCAGGTTCTAATGAAAAACTGTTTTTT